This TCR beta chain was recorded in a study of blood T cell repertoires in COVID-19. In the original processing: Amplification of reference gene primers was used by the study to estimate nucleated cell counts. Clones were read by immunoSEQ multiplex PCR, and TCRdb kept only the in-frame ones, dropping some. Clone size and the V and J calls come from that table; the DNA yielded D and trimming. Of about 160,000 clones in the sample, roughly 85% were seen once. The TCR was taken from a human donor with acute or convalescent COVID-19. The donor label of this sample is uncertain. The sequenced sample was peripheral blood.

CDR3 region: CSVEGRGDRNTIYF. As DNA, the CDR3 is TGCAGCGTTGAGGGCAGGGGCGACCGAAACACCATATATTTT. The chain uses TRBV29-1 and TRBJ1-3; weak D call: TRBD1 (6 bases). The CDR3 is 14 residues long. V dropped 3 bases and J dropped 5 bases, with 14 bases sitting between them. Per germline, CDR1 SQVTM and CDR2 ANQGSEA.